Presented here are 13 T cell receptor beta chains from one specimen sequenced in a study of OX40 agonist ivuxolimab in advanced cancers. Here immunoSEQ multiplex PCR was the method, and the copy in TCRdb shows in-frame clones only, minus some. The table has around 59,000 clones, about 89% seen once. This specimen consisted of CD4+ or CD8+ T cells sorted from blood, obtained in a trial of the OX40 agonist ivuxolimab. The origin of the receptors is an adult with an advanced solid tumor such as melanoma, head and neck, liver or kidney cancer.

The gene calls are TRBV7-9 and TRBJ2-5, with TRBD2 as a possible D gene (6 bases). Germline loops: CDR1 SEHNR, CDR2 FQNEAQ (reference sequence). The CDR3 is made up of 14 amino acids. Deletions cut 7 bases from V and 5 bases from J, with 17 bases between. This chain's CDR3 is CASIRLETRETQYF. CDR3 nucleotides: TGTGCCAGCATCCGACTAGAGACCAGGGAGACCCAGTACTTC.

The chain is built from TRBV14 and TRBJ2-7, with D possibly matching TRBD2 (5 bases). Germline V CDR1 and CDR2: SGHDN, FVKESK. The length of the CDR3 is 14 residues. V lost 4 bases and J 6 bases, leaving 16 bases between the germline ends. The CDR3 nucleotides are TGTGCCAGCAGCCCCGCCGGGATGATGGGCGAGCAGTACGTC. It is translated as CASSPAGMMGEQYV.

The gene calls are TRBV28 and TRBJ2-1, with 7 bases that match TRBD1. Per the germline V gene, CDR1 is MDHEN and CDR2 is SYDVKM. The CDR3 runs to 15 residues. The trim removed 5 bases at V and 6 bases at J, leaving 10 bases unmatched. The CDR3 DNA reads as TGTGCCAGCAGTCGATTAAGGGGGCGCATCAATGAGCAGTTCTTC. This encodes CASSRLRGRINEQFF.

The rearrangement uses TRBV10-3 and TRBJ1-4; TRBD1 aligns across 8 bases. The CDR3 consists of 14 residues. The germline CDR1 and CDR2 sequences are ENHRY and SYGVKD. The V and J ends lost 7 bases and 4 bases, in that order; junction bases with no gene match: 5. CDR3 DNA: TGTGCCATCAAAGGGACAGGACTTAATGAAAAACTGTTTTTT. Protein product: CAIKGTGLNEKLFF.

The V call is TRBV7-9, the J call TRBJ2-5; the D gene is possibly TRBD2 (5 bases). The CDR3 runs to 14 residues. The V end lost 5 bases, the J end lost 5 bases, and 15 bases lay between the germline ends. The germline CDR1 and CDR2 sequences are SEHNR and FQNEAQ (reference sequence). The CDR3 nucleotides read TGTGCCAGCAGCCCTAGCCTCGTGAGGGAGACCCAGTACTTC. Its protein is CASSPSLVRETQYF.

The V and J genes are TRBV9 and TRBJ2-5, with D unresolved. The CDR3 length is 13 residues. Germline V gene lookup returns CDR1 SGDLS and CDR2 YYNGEE. V lost 0 bases and J lost 6, with 9 bases in between. The CDR3 bases are TGTGCCAGCAGCGTAGATCGTTACAAGACCCAGTACTTC. Protein sequence: CASSVDRYKTQYF.

The J gene is TRBJ1-2, the V gene TRBV10-1; D remains ambiguous. Germline V CDR1 and CDR2: WNHNN, SYGVQD (reference sequence). V lost 1 base and J 3 bases, leaving 6 bases between the germline ends. This CDR3 is 13 amino acids long. For the CDR3, the DNA is TGCGCCAGCAGTGAGTTTTCTGACTATGGCTACACCTTC. It codes for CASSEFSDYGYTF.

The genes are TRBV19 and TRBJ2-7; a weak D match, TRBD1 (5 bases). CDR1 and CDR2 from the germline V gene are LNHDA and SQIVND (reference sequence). Trimming took off 6 bases at V and 0 bases at J, with 12 bases between the two ends. CDR3 length equals 14 residues. The CDR3 protein is CASSLGQYSYEQYF. The CDR3 coding sequence is TGTGCCAGTAGCCTGGGGCAGTACTCCTACGAGCAGTACTTC.

The chain carries TRBV6-4 and TRBJ2-2; 8 positions match TRBD1. J gave up 3 bases and V 3 bases, and 0 bases lay outside the gene matches. CDR1 is MRHNA, CDR2 SNTAGT, per germline. This CDR3 has 14 residues. The CDR3 DNA sequence: TGTGCCAGCAGTGAACAGGGGGACACCGGGGAGCTGTTTTTT. Translated: CASSEQGDTGELFF.

This clone was detected only once. CDR3 region: CASSPGTSGALFIRGQFF. In DNA, the CDR3 is TGCGCCAGCAGCCCCGGGACTAGCGGGGCCCTCTTCATACGCGGGCAGTTCTTC. The chain recombines TRBV5-1 with TRBJ2-1; 13 positions agree with TRBD2. Germline trimming cut 4 bases from V and 12 bases from J; bases unmatched to any gene: 19. The CDR3 is made up of 18 amino acids. Looked up from germline, CDR1 is SGHRS and CDR2 is YFSETQ.

The chain couples TRBV27 to TRBJ1-2; TRBD1 aligns across 7 bases. The germline CDR1 and CDR2 sequences are MNHEY and SMNVEV (reference sequence). The CDR3 extends over 15 amino acids. Trimming cost V 5 bases and J 4 bases; bases outside gene matches: 10. CDR3 sequence: CASSLSSGGVYGYTF. CDR3 bases: TGTGCCAGCAGTCTCTCTTCAGGGGGTGTCTATGGCTACACCTTC.

This chain connects TRBV7-9 to TRBJ1-1; no definite D call. The CDR3 length is 12 residues. V lost 2 bases and J 7 bases, leaving 8 bases between the germline ends. The V gene's germline CDR1 is SEHNR and CDR2 FQNEAQ (reference sequence). The CDR3 loop reads CASSLSQLEAFF. The CDR3 nucleotides read TGTGCCAGCAGCTTATCACAGCTTGAAGCTTTCTTT.

Of note for this clone: Other DNA sequences in the same sample also yield this CDR3. This chain joins TRBV7-8 and TRBJ1-1; D is ambiguous. V was clipped by 3 bases and J by 8 bases, with 7 bases between them. The CDR3 sequence is 11 residues long. CDR1 and CDR2 (germline): SGHVS, FQNEAQ. The CDR3 DNA follows: TGTGCCAGCAGCTTGGGAAGGGAAGCTTTCTTT. The encoded protein is CASSLGREAFF.